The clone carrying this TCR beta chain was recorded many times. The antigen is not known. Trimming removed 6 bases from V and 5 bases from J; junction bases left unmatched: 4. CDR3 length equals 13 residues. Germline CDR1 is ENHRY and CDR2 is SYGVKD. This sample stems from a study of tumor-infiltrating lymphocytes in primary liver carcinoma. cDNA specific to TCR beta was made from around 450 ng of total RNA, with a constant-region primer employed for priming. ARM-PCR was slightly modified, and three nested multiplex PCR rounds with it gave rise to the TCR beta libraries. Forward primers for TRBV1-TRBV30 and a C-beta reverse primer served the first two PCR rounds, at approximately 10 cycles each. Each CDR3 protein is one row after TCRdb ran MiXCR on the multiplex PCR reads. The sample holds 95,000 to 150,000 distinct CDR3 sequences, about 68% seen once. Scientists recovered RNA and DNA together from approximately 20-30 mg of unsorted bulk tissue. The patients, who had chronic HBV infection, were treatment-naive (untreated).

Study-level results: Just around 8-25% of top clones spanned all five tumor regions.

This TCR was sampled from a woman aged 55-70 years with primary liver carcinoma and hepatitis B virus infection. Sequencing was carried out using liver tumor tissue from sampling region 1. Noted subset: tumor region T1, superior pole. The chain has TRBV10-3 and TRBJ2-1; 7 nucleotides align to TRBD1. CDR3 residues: CAISDRADNEQFF. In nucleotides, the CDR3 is TGTGCCATCAGCGACAGGGCCGACAATGAGCAGTTCTTC.